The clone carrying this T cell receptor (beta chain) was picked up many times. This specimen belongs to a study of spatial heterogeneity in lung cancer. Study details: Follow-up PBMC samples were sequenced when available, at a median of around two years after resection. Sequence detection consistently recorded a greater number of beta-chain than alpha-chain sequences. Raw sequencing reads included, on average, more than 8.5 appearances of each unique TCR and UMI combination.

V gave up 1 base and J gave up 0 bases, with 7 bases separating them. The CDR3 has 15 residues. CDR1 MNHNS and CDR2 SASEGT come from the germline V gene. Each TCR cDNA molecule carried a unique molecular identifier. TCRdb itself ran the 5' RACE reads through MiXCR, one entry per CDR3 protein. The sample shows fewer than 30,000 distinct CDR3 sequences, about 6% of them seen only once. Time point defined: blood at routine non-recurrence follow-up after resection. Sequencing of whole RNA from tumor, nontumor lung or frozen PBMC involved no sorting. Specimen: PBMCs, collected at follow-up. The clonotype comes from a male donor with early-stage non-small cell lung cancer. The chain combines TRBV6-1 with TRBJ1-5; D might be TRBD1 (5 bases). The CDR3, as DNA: TGTGCCAGCAGTGAAGGGGGGGATAGCAATCAGCCCCAGCATTTT. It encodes CASSEGGDSNQPQHF.